Shown below are 3 T cell receptor beta chains from a single sample sequenced in a study of breast tumors, draining lymph nodes, adjacent tissues. TCRdb reanalysed the multiplex PCR reads using MiXCR and keeps one entry per CDR3 protein. The repertoire includes about 21,000 distinct CDR3 sequences, 41% of them detected once, and roughly 25% sits in the top ten. Sequencing was performed on breast tumor tissue. Receptors originate from a female donor with breast cancer. Some clones in this sample may be carry-over from other donors' samples.

This clonotype was seen at least ten times. The chain joins TRBV4-3 to TRBJ2-5, with D possibly matching TRBD1 (6 bases). The germline gives CDR1 LGHNA, CDR2 YSLEER. Trimming shortened V by 3 bases and J by 5 bases, and 10 bases separated the two germline ends. This CDR3 has 13 amino acids. The CDR3 region has the DNA TGCGCCAGCAGCCATATAAGGGGGGAGACCCAGTACTTC. It encodes CASSHIRGETQYF.

This clonotype was picked up a small number of times. The chain combines TRBV6-1 with TRBJ2-2; 9 bases align to TRBD1. CDR1 is MNHNS and CDR2 is SASEGT in the germline V gene. The CDR3 contains 14 residues. V shed 8 bases and J 3 bases; nucleotides not matched to a gene: 4. CDR3 sequence reads: CASDGTGYTGELFF. The CDR3 nucleotides read TGTGCCAGCGACGGGACAGGGTACACCGGGGAGCTGTTTTTT.

This clonotype came up many times. CDR3 coding DNA: TGTGCCAGCAGCTTAGCGTCCGGTAGCGGGATCTACGAGCAGTACTTC. This sequence encodes CASSLASGSGIYEQYF. The chain has TRBV7-2 and TRBJ2-7; 8 bases match TRBD2. This CDR3 has 16 residues. Losses at the gene ends were 0 bases for V and 3 bases for J; bases not matched to a gene: 7. Germline V gene sequence: CDR1 SGHTA, CDR2 FQGNSA.